The rows below give T cell receptor beta chains drawn from one sample of a study of T cell changes during pregnancy in multiple sclerosis. Profiled with immunoSEQ multiplex PCR; TCRdb holds only in-frame clones, not every one. The sample lists about 42,000 clones; 87% were seen once. Sequencing was performed on CD4+ T cells from peripheral blood mononuclear cells, taken after pregnancy. These receptors came from a female donor with multiple sclerosis, enrolled in a pregnancy study. Each CDR3 is given with its conserved first and last residue. The order of the fields is J gene, V gene, clone size, D gene, CDR3 DNA, CDR3 protein. The D gene is left open where the match is weak. Expanded clones get a size class; other rows say once, few or many, or leave the size out.

>TRBJ1-1|TRBV5-5|NA|TRBD1
TGTGCCAGCAGCCGGGGACAGGGGGGAGATTTTGAAGCTTTCTTT
CASSRGQGGDFEAFF
>TRBJ2-3|TRBV2|NA|TRBD2
TGTGCCAGCAGTGAAGCGGGGGCCGCTAGCGGGGTTCTAGATACGCAGTATTTT
CASSEAGAASGVLDTQYF
>TRBJ2-7|TRBV20-1|NA|NA
TGCAGTGTGGACAGCTACTACGAGCAGTACTTC
CSVDSYYEQYF
>TRBJ1-5|TRBV2|NA|NA
TGTGCCAGCAGTGAGGGCAGGGCGCGGGGGACCCAGCATTTT
CASSEGRARGTQHF
>TRBJ2-4|TRBV27|NA|NA
TGTGCCAGCAGACAGTCACTAGCCAAAAACATTCAGTACTTC
CASRQSLAKNIQYF
>TRBJ2-7|TRBV5-6|NA|NA
TGTGCCAGCAGCTTGGCTCTATTAAGCTACGAGCAGTACTTC
CASSLALLSYEQYF
>TRBJ2-2|TRBV7-2|NA|NA
TGTGCCAGCAGCTTAGGAGGGGGGGCTCGATTCACCGGGGAGCTGTTTTTT
CASSLGGGARFTGELFF
>TRBJ1-4|TRBV18|NA|NA
TGTGCCAGCTCACCACCGGCAGGGAGGGATGAAAAACTGTTTTTT
CASSPPAGRDEKLFF
>TRBJ2-2|TRBV30|NA|NA
TGTGCCTGGATACGGCAGGACATCGCTACCGGGGAGCTGTTTTTT
CAWIRQDIATGELFF
>TRBJ1-1|TRBV5-6|NA|NA
TGTGCCAGCAGCTTGGCCCCCAGCACTGAAGCTTTCTTT
CASSLAPSTEAFF
>TRBJ2-3|TRBV30|NA|TRBD2
TGTGCCTGGAGCGCGGGCGGGGGGGCCGCAGATACGCAGTATTTT
CAWSAGGGAADTQYF
>TRBJ2-5|TRBV27|NA|TRBD2
TGTGCCAGCAGTAGACTAGCGGGTTCCCAAGAGACCCAGTACTTC
CASSRLAGSQETQYF
>TRBJ2-3|TRBV6-5|NA|NA
TGTGCCAGCAGCAAACCAGGGGTCCCAGATACGCAGTATTTT
CASSKPGVPDTQYF
>TRBJ1-2|TRBV28|NA|NA
TGTGCCAGCAGTTTAGACAGAGAATATGGCTACACCTTC
CASSLDREYGYTF
>TRBJ1-4|TRBV28|NA|NA
TGTGCCAGCAGTATAAAAGACAGCCGACAGAGAAAACTGTTTTTT
CASSIKDSRQRKLFF
>TRBJ1-4|TRBV5-1|NA|TRBD1
TGCGCCAGCAGCTCGGGACAGATTGGAGAAAAACTGTTTTTT
CASSSGQIGEKLFF
>TRBJ1-3|TRBV6-6|NA|NA
TGTGCCAGCAAGGGGGGGGCGTCTGGAAACACCATATATTTT
CASKGGASGNTIYF
>TRBJ2-7|TRBV7-8|NA|TRBD2
TGTGCCAGCAGCTTTGCGGGGGAAAACGAGCAGTACTTC
CASSFAGENEQYF
>TRBJ1-2|TRBV6-6|NA|NA
TGTGCCAGCAGTTACTCGAGGACCACAGGCTACTATGGCTACACCTTC
CASSYSRTTGYYGYTF
>TRBJ1-4|TRBV9|NA|TRBD1
TGTGCCAGCAGCCCACAGCAGACAGGGGTTTTCGAAAAACTGTTTTTT
CASSPQQTGVFEKLFF
>TRBJ1-4|TRBV11-1|NA|TRBD1
TGTGCCAGCAGCCCGGACAGGGAGAATGAAAAACTGTTTTTT
CASSPDRENEKLFF
>TRBJ1-6|TRBV5-6|NA|TRBD1
TGTGCCAGCAGCTTTTCGGACAGGGATGCCCTTTCACCCCTCCACTTT
CASSFSDRDALSPLHF
>TRBJ2-2|TRBV29-1|NA|TRBD1
TGCAGCGTTGAGGTAGGGGGACAGGCGACCGGGGAGCTGTTTTTT
CSVEVGGQATGELFF
>TRBJ2-3|TRBV4-3|NA|NA
TGCGCCAGCAGCCAAGAGGGACTGGTGAGACATTTT
CASSQEGLVRHF
>TRBJ2-5|TRBV30|NA|NA
TGTGCCTGGAGTGGGGGGGGCCGGGAGACCCAGTACTTC
CAWSGGGRETQYF
>TRBJ1-5|TRBV10-3|NA|TRBD1
TGTGCCACCGGGACAGAGAATCAGCCCCAGCATTTT
CATGTENQPQHF
>TRBJ2-7|TRBV5-1|NA|NA
TGCGCCAGCAGCTTGGCCGACAGCGGGCAGCAGTACTTC
CASSLADSGQQYF
>TRBJ2-3|TRBV6-5|NA|TRBD2
TGTGCCAGCAAGCGGGGAGGCACAGATACGCAGTATTTT
CASKRGGTDTQYF
>TRBJ1-2|TRBV29-1|NA|NA
TGCAGCGTCGGGGATTGGGGCTACACCTTC
CSVGDWGYTF
>TRBJ1-4|TRBV28|NA|TRBD1
TGTGCCAGCACCCCAGAGGGGGCGAGTTATGAAAAACTGTTTTTT
CASTPEGASYEKLFF
>TRBJ1-2|TRBV5-6|once|NA
TGTGCCAGCAGCCCCGAATTCCCAGGATTAGGTGGCTACACCTTC
CASSPEFPGLGGYTF
>TRBJ1-1|TRBV19|NA|TRBD1
TGTGCCAGTAGTATATCTCCCGGGACAGCCAACACTGAAGCTTTCTTT
CASSISPGTANTEAFF
>TRBJ2-7|TRBV10-1|few|TRBD1
TGCGCCAGCAGTGATCAGGGGACAGGGGGCGAGCAGTACTTC
CASSDQGTGGEQYF
>TRBJ1-2|TRBV9|NA|NA
TGTGCCAGCAGCGTAGAACCGAATTCGGGGTATAGATATGGCTACACCTTC
CASSVEPNSGYRYGYTF
>TRBJ1-4|TRBV18|few|NA
TGTGCCAGCTCACAGAGACAGGCAACTAATGAAAAACTGTTTTTT
CASSQRQATNEKLFF
>TRBJ2-5|TRBV7-3|NA|TRBD1
TGTGCCAGCAGCCCAGGGGGTGGCGAGACCCAGTACTTC
CASSPGGGETQYF
>TRBJ1-1|TRBV6-1|NA|NA
TGTGCCAGCCCAGGGCTCACTGAAGCTTTCTTT
CASPGLTEAFF